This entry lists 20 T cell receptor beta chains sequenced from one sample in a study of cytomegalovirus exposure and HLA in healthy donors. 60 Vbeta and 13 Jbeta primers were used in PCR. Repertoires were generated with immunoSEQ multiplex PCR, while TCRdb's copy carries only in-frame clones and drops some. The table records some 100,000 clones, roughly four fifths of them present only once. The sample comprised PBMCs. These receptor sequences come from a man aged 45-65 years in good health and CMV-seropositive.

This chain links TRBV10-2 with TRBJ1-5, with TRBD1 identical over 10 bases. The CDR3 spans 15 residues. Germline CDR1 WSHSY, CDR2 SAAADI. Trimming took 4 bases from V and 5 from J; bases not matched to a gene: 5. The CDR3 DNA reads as TGCGCCAGCAGTGGACAGGGGGCTAGTTATCAGCCCCAGCATTTT. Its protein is CASSGQGASYQPQHF.

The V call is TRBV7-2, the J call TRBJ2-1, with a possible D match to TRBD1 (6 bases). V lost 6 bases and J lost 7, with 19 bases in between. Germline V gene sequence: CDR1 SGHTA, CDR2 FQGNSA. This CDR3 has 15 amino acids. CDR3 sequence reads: CASRGSRDRLNEQFF. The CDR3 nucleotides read TGTGCCAGCAGAGGCAGCCGAGACAGGCTAAATGAGCAGTTCTTC.

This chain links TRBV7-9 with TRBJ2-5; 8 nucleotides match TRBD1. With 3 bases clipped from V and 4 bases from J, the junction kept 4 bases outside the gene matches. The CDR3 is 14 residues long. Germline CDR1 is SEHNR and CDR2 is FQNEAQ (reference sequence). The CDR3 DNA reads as TGTGCCAGCAGCTTCACAGGGGGTACAGAGACCCAGTACTTC. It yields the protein CASSFTGGTETQYF.

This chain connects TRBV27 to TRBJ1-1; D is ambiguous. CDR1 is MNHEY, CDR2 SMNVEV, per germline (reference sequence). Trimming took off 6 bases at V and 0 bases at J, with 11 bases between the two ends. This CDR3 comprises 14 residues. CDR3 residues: CASSYKSMNTEAFF. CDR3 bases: TGTGCCAGCAGCTATAAGAGTATGAACACTGAAGCTTTCTTT.

The CDR3 nucleotides are TGTGCCAGCAGTCACGCGGAGGGCCTAGTGTACTTC. Translation gives CASSHAEGLVYF. The rearrangement links TRBV9 to TRBJ2-7; the D gene is possibly TRBD2 (6 bases). V lost 5 bases, J lost 12 bases, and 18 bases lay in between. This CDR3 spans 12 amino acids. The V gene's germline CDR1 is SGDLS and CDR2 YYNGEE.

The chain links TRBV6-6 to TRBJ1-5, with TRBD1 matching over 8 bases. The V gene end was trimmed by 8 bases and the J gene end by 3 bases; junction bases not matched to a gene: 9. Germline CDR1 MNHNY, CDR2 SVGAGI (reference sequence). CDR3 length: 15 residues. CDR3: CASRAEDRVNQPQHF. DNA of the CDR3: TGTGCCAGCCGGGCCGAGGACAGGGTCAATCAGCCCCAGCATTTT.

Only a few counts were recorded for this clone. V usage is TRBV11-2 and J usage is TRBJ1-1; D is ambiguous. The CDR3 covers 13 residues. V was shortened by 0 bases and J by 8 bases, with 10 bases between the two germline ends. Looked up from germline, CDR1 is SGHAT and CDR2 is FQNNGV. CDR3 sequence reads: CASSLEVHLEAFF. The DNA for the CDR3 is TGTGCCAGCAGCTTAGAAGTACATTTAGAAGCTTTCTTT. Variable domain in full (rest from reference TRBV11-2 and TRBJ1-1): EAGVAQSPRYKIIEKRQSVAFWCNPISGHATLYWYQQILGQGPKLLIQFQNNGVVDDSQLPKDRFSAERLKGVDSTLKIQPAKLEDSAVYLCASSLEVHLEAFFGQGTRLTVV.

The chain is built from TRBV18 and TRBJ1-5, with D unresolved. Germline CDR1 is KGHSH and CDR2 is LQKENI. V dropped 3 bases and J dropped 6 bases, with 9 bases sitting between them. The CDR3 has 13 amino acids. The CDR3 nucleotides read TGTGCCAGCTCACCGACGGGTCCTCAGCCCCAGCATTTT. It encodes CASSPTGPQPQHF.

The CDR3 coding sequence is TGTGCCAGCAGCTTAAAAATAGGACAGGGACGATCCGACACTGAAGCTTTCTTT. Translation gives CASSLKIGQGRSDTEAFF. The gene calls are TRBV5-8 and TRBJ1-1; TRBD1 agrees at 8 bases. The ends lost 2 bases at V and 3 bases at J; junction bases unmatched: 15. The CDR3 covers 18 residues. The germline gives CDR1 SGHTS, CDR2 YDEGEE.

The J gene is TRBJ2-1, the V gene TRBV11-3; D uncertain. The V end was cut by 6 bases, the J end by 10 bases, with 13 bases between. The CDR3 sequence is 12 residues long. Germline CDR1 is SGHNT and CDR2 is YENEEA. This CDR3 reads CASSFRSDEQFF. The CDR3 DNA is TGTGCCAGCAGTTTCAGGTCAGACGAGCAGTTCTTC.

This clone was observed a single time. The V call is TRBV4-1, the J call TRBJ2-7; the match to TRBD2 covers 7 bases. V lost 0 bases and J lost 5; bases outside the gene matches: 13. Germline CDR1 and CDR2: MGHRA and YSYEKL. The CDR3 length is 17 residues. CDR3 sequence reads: CASSQDWSGRVRHEQYF. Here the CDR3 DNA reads TGCGCCAGCAGCCAAGACTGGTCGGGGAGGGTCCGCCACGAGCAGTACTTC.

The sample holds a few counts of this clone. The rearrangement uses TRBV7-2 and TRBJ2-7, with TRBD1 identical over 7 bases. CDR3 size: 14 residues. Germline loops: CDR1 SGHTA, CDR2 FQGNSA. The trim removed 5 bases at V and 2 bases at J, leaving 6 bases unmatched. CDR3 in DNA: TGTGCCAGCAGCCCTCGACAGGGCCCCTACGAGCAGTACTTC. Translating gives CASSPRQGPYEQYF.

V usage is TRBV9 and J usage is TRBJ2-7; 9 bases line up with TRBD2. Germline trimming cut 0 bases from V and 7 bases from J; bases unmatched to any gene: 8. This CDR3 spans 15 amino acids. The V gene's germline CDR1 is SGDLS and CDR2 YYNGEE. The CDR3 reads CASSVAASGKGEQYF. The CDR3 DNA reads TGTGCCAGCAGCGTAGCGGCTAGCGGGAAAGGAGAGCAGTACTTC.

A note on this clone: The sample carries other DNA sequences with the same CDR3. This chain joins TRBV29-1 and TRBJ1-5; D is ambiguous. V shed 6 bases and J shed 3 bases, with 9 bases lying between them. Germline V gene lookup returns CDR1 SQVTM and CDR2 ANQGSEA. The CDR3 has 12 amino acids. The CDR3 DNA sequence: TGCAGCGTCAAAACAGCCAATCAGCCCCAGCATTTT. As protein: CSVKTANQPQHF.

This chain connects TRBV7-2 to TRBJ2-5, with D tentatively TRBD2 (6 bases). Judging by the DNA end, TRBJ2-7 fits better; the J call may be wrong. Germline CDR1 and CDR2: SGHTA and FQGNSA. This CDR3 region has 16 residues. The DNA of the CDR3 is TGTGCCAGCAGCCCTAGGGCCGGGGGTGTTGCTTACGAGCAGTACTTC. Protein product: CASSPRAGGVAYEQYF.

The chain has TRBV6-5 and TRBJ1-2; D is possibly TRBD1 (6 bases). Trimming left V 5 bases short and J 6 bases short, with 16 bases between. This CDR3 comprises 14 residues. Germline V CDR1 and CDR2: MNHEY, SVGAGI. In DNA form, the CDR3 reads TGTGCCAGCAGTAGAGAGACAGGCCTTCATGGCTACACCTTC. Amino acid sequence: CASSRETGLHGYTF.

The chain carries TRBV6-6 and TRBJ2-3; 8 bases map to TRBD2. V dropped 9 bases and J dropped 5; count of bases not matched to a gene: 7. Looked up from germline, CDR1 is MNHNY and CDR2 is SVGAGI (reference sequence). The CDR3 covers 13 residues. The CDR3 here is CASWSGGGDTQYF. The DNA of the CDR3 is TGTGCCAGTTGGAGCGGGGGTGGAGATACGCAGTATTTT.

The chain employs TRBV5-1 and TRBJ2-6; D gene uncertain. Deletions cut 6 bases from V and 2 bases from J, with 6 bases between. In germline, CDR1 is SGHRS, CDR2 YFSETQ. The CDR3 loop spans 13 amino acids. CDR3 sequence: CASTNAGANVLTF. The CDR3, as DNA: TGCGCCAGCACCAATGCTGGGGCCAACGTCCTGACTTTC.

CDR3 in amino acids: CASSLGLAGLNEQFF. The CDR3 DNA reads TGTGCCAGCAGCTTGGGACTAGCGGGACTCAATGAGCAGTTCTTC. The chain couples TRBV5-4 to TRBJ2-1; 11 positions match TRBD2. With 0 bases clipped from V and 6 bases from J, the junction kept 2 bases outside the gene matches. The CDR3 loop spans 15 amino acids. Germline assignment: CDR1 SGHNT and CDR2 YYREEE (reference sequence).

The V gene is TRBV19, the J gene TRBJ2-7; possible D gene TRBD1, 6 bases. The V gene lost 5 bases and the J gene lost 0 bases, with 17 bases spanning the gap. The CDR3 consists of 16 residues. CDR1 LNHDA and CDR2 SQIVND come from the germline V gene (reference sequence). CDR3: CASSPQGRASSYEQYF. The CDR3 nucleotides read TGTGCCAGTAGTCCCCAGGGGCGGGCTAGCTCCTACGAGCAGTACTTC.